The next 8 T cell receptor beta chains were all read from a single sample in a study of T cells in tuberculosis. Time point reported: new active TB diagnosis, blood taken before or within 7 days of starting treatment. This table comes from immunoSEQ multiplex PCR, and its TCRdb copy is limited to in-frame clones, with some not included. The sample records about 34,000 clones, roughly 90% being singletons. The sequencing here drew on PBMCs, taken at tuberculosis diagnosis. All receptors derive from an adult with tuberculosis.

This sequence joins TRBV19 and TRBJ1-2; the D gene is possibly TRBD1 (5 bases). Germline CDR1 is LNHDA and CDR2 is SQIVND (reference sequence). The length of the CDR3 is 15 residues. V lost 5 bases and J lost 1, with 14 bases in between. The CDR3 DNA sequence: TGTGCCAGTAGTCCCGAAAGGGGTGTTAACTATGGCTACACCTTC. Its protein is CASSPERGVNYGYTF.

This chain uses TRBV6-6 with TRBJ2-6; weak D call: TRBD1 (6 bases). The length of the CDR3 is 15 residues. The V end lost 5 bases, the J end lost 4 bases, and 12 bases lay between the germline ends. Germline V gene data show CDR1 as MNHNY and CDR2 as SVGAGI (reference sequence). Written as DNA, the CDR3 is TGTGCCAGCAGTCACAGGGAGCCCGGGGCCAACGTCCTGACTTTC. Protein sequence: CASSHREPGANVLTF.

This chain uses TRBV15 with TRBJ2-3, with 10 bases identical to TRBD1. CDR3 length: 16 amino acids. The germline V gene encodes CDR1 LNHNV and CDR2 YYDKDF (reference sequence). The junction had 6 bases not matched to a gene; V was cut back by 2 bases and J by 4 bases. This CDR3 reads CATSRTRTGGADTQYF. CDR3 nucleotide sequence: TGTGCCACCAGCAGAACTAGGACAGGGGGAGCAGATACGCAGTATTTT.

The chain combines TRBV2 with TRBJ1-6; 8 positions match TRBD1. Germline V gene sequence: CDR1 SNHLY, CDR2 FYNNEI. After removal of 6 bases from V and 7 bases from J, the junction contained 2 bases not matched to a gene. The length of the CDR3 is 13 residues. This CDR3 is CASRTGENSPLHF. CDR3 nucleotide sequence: TGTGCCAGCAGGACAGGGGAAAATTCACCCCTCCACTTT.

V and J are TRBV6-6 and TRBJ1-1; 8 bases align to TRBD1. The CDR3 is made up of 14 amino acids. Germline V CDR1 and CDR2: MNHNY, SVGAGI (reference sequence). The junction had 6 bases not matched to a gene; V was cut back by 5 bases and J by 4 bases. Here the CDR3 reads CASSPDRVGTEAFF. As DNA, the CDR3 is TGTGCCAGCAGTCCGGACAGGGTTGGCACTGAAGCTTTCTTT.

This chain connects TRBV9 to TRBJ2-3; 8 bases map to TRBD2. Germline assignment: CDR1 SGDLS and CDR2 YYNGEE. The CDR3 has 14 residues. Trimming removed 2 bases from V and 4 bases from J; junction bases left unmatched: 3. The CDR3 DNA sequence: TGTGCCAGCAGCGTCTCGGGGGGGGCAGATACGCAGTATTTT. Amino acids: CASSVSGGADTQYF.

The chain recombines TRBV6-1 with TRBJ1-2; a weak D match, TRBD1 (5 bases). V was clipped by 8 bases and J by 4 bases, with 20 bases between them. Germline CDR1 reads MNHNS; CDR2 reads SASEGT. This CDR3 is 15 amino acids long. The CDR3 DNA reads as TGTGCCAGCTTACCAGGGCCCTCCCCGGGCTATGGCTACACCTTC. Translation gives CASLPGPSPGYGYTF.

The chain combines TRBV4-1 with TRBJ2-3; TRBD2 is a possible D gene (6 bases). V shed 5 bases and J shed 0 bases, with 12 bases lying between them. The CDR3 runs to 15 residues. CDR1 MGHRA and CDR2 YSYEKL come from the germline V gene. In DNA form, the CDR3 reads TGCGCCAGCAGCTACCGGGAGCGGAGCACAGATACGCAGTATTTT. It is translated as CASSYRERSTDTQYF.